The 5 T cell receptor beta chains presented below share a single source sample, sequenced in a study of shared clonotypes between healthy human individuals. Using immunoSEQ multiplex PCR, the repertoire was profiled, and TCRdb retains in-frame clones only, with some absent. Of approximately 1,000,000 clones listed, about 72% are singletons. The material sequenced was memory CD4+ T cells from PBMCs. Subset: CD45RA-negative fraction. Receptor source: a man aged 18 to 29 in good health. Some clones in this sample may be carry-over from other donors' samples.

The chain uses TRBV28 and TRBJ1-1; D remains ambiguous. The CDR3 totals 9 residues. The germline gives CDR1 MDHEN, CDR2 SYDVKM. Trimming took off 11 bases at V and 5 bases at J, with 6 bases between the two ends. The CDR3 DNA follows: TGTGCCGCGAGAACTGAAGCTTTCTTT. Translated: CAARTEAFF.

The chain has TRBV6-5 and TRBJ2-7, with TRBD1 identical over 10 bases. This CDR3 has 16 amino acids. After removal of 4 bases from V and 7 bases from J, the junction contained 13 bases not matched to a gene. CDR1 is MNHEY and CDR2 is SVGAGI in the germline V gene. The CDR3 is CASSSSRDRGLGEQYF. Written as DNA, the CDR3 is TGTGCCAGCAGTTCCAGCCGGGACAGGGGATTGGGGGAGCAGTACTTC.

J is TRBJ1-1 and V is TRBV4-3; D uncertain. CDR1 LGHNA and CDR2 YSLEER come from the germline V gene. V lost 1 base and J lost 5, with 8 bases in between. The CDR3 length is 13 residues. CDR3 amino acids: CASSQGRETEAFF. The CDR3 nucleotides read TGCGCCAGCAGCCAAGGAAGGGAAACTGAAGCTTTCTTT.

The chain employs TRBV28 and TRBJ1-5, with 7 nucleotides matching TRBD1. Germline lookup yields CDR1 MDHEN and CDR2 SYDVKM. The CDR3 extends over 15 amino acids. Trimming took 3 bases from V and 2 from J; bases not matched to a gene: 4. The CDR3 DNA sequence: TGTGCCAGCAGTTTTTACAGGGGCGGCAATCAGCCCCAGCATTTT. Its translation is CASSFYRGGNQPQHF.

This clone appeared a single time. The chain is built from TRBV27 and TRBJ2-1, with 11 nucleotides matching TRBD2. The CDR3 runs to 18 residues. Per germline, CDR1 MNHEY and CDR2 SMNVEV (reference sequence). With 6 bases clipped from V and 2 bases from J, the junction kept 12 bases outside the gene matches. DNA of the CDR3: TGTGCCAGCAGAACGTACCTCGGGACTAGCGGTACCTACAATGAGCAGTTCTTC. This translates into CASRTYLGTSGTYNEQFF.